This TCR beta chain was sequenced for a study of blood T cell repertoires in COVID-19. Study at large: Some COVID-19 samples were acute and others convalescent; all came from the United States, Italy and Spain. T cells, B-cell-depleted T cells, or PBMCs supplied cDNA or gDNA.

The Seattle site enrolled patients during active infection and followed them longitudinally. About this clone: The same CDR3 arises from other DNA sequences in this sample as well.

The CDR3 runs to 11 residues. CDR1 and CDR2 from the germline V gene are LGHDT and YNNKEL (reference sequence). Trimming took 1 base from V and 7 from J, leaving 5 bases between them. Methods used by the authors: Nucleated cell counts were estimated from reference gene primer amplification. TCRdb's table, derived via immunoSEQ multiplex PCR, lists solely in-frame clones and lacks some. V and J calls and clone size are those listed in that table; D and trimming were worked out from the DNA. Here the sample spans 200,000 to 250,000 clones, about four fifths being singletons. Sequencing was done on a sample of peripheral blood. This TCR was sampled from a woman aged 80 or over with COVID-19, enrolled during active disease. The rearrangement uses TRBV3-1 (or the pseudogene TRBV3-2) and TRBJ2-7; a weak D match, TRBD1 (5 bases). The CDR3 DNA sequence: TGTGCCAGCAGCCAAGCAGGGGAGCAGTACTTC. Translation gives CASSQAGEQYF.